The 17 T cell receptor beta chains below come from one sample, sequenced in a study of cytomegalovirus exposure and HLA in healthy donors. The PCR used 60 Vbeta and 13 Jbeta primers. TCRdb's copy holds only in-frame clones and misses some; the assay was immunoSEQ multiplex PCR. The sample records around 150,000 clones, around 80% being singletons. Sequencing was performed on PBMCs. Source of these receptors: a man aged 25 to 45 in good health.

V is TRBV5-1 and J is TRBJ2-4; D is undetermined. The CDR3 contains 12 residues. Trimming cost V 0 bases and J 8 bases, with 6 bases left between them. Germline V gene data show CDR1 as SGHRS and CDR2 as YFSETQ. The CDR3 sequence: CASSLDQDIQYF. CDR3 sequence (DNA): TGCGCCAGCAGCTTGGATCAGGACATTCAGTACTTC.

The V call is TRBV14, the J call TRBJ2-1; TRBD1 matches 7 bases. The junction had 20 bases not matched to a gene; V was cut back by 0 bases and J by 0 bases. This CDR3 contains 22 residues. Germline V CDR1 and CDR2: SGHDN, FVKESK. Here the CDR3 DNA reads TGTGCCAGCAGCCAAGAATGGTTAGTCCTTGGGCGACAGGGAGCCTCCTACAATGAGCAGTTCTTC. Protein: CASSQEWLVLGRQGASYNEQFF.

The V gene is TRBV6-6, the J gene TRBJ2-7; maybe TRBD2 (6 bases). Per germline, CDR1 MNHNY and CDR2 SVGAGI (reference sequence). V gave up 0 bases and J gave up 2 bases, with 11 bases separating them. This CDR3 is built from 15 residues. Here the CDR3 DNA reads TGTGCCAGCAGTTACTCGATAAGCGGGCCCTACGAGCAGTACTTC. Encoded protein: CASSYSISGPYEQYF.

The V gene is TRBV7-3, the J gene TRBJ1-2, with D possibly matching TRBD1 (5 bases). The CDR3 is 15 residues long. Trimming cost V 5 bases and J 5 bases, with 18 bases left between them. Looked up from germline, CDR1 is SGHTA and CDR2 is FQGTGA. The CDR3 loop reads CASSPQGFSWYGYTF. In DNA form, the CDR3 reads TGTGCCAGCAGCCCCCAGGGTTTTAGCTGGTATGGCTACACCTTC. The full variable domain, in which reference TRBV7-3 and TRBJ1-2 provide the parts outside the CDR3, is GAGVSQTPSNKVTEKGKYVELRCDPISGHTALYWYRQSLGQGPEFLIYFQGTGAADDSGLPNDRFFAVRPEGSVSTLKIQRTERGDSAVYLCASSPQGFSWYGYTFGSGTRLTVV.

Notes on this clone: Distinct nucleotide sequences in the sample also encode this CDR3. The V gene is TRBV28, the J gene TRBJ2-2; 7 bases align to TRBD1. The CDR3 totals 13 residues. V dropped 6 bases and J dropped 4; count of bases not matched to a gene: 2. Germline V gives CDR1 MDHEN, CDR2 SYDVKM. CDR3: CASSPGGTGELFF. Here the CDR3 DNA reads TGTGCCAGCAGCCCAGGGGGCACCGGGGAGCTGTTTTTT.

This clone showed up just once. The gene calls are TRBV28 and TRBJ2-7; D is possibly TRBD1 (6 bases). Trimming took off 3 bases at V and 1 base at J, with 16 bases between the two ends. The germline CDR1 and CDR2 sequences are MDHEN and SYDVKM. This CDR3 contains 16 residues. CDR3 bases: TGTGCCAGCAGTTTTTCATTCGGGACACCGTCCTACGAGCAGTACTTC. Protein product: CASSFSFGTPSYEQYF.

The V and J genes are TRBV11-3 and TRBJ1-1; no reliable D call. CDR3 length: 15 residues. Germline V gene lookup returns CDR1 SGHNT and CDR2 YENEEA. Trimming removed 7 bases from V and 0 bases from J, with 15 bases in between. The CDR3 sequence: CASNNGRRMNTEAFF. CDR3 sequence (DNA): TGTGCCAGCAACAACGGCAGGAGGATGAACACTGAAGCTTTCTTT.

V is TRBV27 and J is TRBJ2-5, with TRBD2 identical over 8 bases. The DNA end favors TRBJ2-7, so the J call may be wrong. Germline CDR1 is MNHEY and CDR2 is SMNVEV (reference sequence). CDR3 length equals 14 residues. The DNA of the CDR3 is TGTGCCAGCAGGCCGAGCGGGAGCTCCTACGAGCAGTACTTC. Translating it yields CASRPSGSSYEQYF.

The J gene is TRBJ2-5, the V gene TRBV29-1, with D maybe TRBD2 (6 bases). V was cut by 1 base and J by 1 base, with 34 bases left in between. This CDR3 is built from 22 residues. CDR1 and CDR2 from the germline V gene are SQVTM and ANQGSEA. CDR3 nucleotides: TGCAGCGTTGAAGTAATTTGTGGACCGGACTACCCAGAGGTCGGTCTCCAAGAGACCCAGTACTTC. Protein product: CSVEVICGPDYPEVGLQETQYF.

The chain links TRBV2 to TRBJ1-3, with 8 bases lining up with TRBD1. J gave up 3 bases and V 2 bases, and 3 bases lay outside the gene matches. CDR3 length: 15 residues. Per the germline V gene, CDR1 is SNHLY and CDR2 is FYNNEI. The CDR3 DNA reads TGTGCCAGCAGTGAAAGGACAGGGAATGGAAACACCATATATTTT. Protein sequence: CASSERTGNGNTIYF.

For this clone: This sample includes further DNA sequences coding for the same CDR3. V is TRBV9 and J is TRBJ2-3, with D unresolved. Trimming took 0 bases from V and 4 from J, leaving 6 bases between them. CDR1 and CDR2 from the germline V gene are SGDLS and YYNGEE. CDR3 length: 13 residues. The CDR3 DNA sequence: TGTGCCAGCAGCGTAGCGTCCCCAGATACGCAGTATTTT. It specifies CASSVASPDTQYF.

CDR3 DNA: TGTGCCAGCAGCTTACTAGCGGGATCAATTTCCTACGAGCAGTACTTC. Translating it yields CASSLLAGSISYEQYF. This chain links TRBV7-9 with TRBJ2-7; 9 bases are a match to TRBD2. Unmatched junction bases numbered 6, after V lost 2 bases and J lost 1 base. The germline gives CDR1 SEHNR, CDR2 FQNEAQ (reference sequence). The length of the CDR3 is 16 residues. The full variable domain, in which reference TRBV7-9 and TRBJ2-7 provide the parts outside the CDR3, is DTGVSQNPRHKITKRGQNVTFRCDPISEHNRLYWYRQTLGQGPEFLTYFQNEAQLEKSRLLSDRFSAERPKGSFSTLEIQRTEQGDSAMYLCASSLLAGSISYEQYFGPGTRLTVT.

The rearrangement uses TRBV30 and TRBJ1-3, with D possibly TRBD1 on 6 matching bases. Trimming left V 3 bases short and J 7 bases short, with 19 bases between. Germline CDR1 GTSNPN, CDR2 SVGIG (reference sequence). CDR3 length equals 15 residues. CDR3 amino acids: CAWSPYTGRRNTIYF. DNA for the CDR3: TGTGCCTGGAGCCCTTACACAGGGAGAAGGAACACCATATATTTT.

The chain uses TRBV28 and TRBJ2-6; D unclear. The CDR3 sequence is 13 residues long. V lost 5 bases, J lost 4 bases, and 6 bases lay in between. Germline CDR1 and CDR2: MDHEN and SYDVKM. For the CDR3, the DNA is TGTGCCAGCAGTCCCTCCGGGGCCAACGTCCTGACTTTC. Its protein is CASSPSGANVLTF.

The rearrangement links TRBV5-4 to TRBJ2-5; 11 bases align to TRBD2. The length of the CDR3 is 15 residues. Trimming removed 4 bases from V and 5 bases from J; junction bases left unmatched: 7. Germline loops: CDR1 SGHNT, CDR2 YYREEE (reference sequence). CDR3 DNA sequence: TGTGCCAGCAGCACAACTAGCGGGAGTGGGGAGACCCAGTACTTC. Translating gives CASSTTSGSGETQYF.

Concerning this clone: Germline and junction disagree at one end, which may indicate a read error. The rearrangement uses TRBV7-7 and TRBJ2-7, with D tentatively TRBD2 (6 bases). Germline-derived CDR1 and CDR2 are SSHAT and FNYEAQ (reference sequence). This CDR3 is built from 16 residues. DNA of the CDR3: TGTGCTAGCAGCTTAGCGGATCCGGGGAACTCCTACGAGCAGTACTTC. Translating gives CASSLADPGNSYEQYF.

The V and J genes are TRBV6-5 and TRBJ2-5; 11 nucleotides match TRBD1. The J call may be wrong; the DNA end is better matched by TRBJ2-7. Germline CDR1 MNHEY, CDR2 SVGAGI. The CDR3 is 15 residues long. This CDR3 reads CASSRTGTGGYEQYF. The CDR3 bases are TGTGCCAGCAGTCGGACCGGGACAGGGGGGTACGAGCAGTACTTC.